The clone carrying this T cell receptor beta chain was detected a few times. The CDR3 extends over 14 amino acids. V lost 0 bases and J 1 base, leaving 8 bases between the germline ends. CDR1 SGHRS and CDR2 YFSETQ come from the germline V gene. One entry per CDR3 protein results from TCRdb running MiXCR on the 5' RACE reads. The profile shows over 50,000 distinct CDR3 sequences, around 24% of them singletons. This rearrangement joins TRBV5-1 to TRBJ2-7, with unresolved D. Sequences were obtained from tumor-infiltrating naive CD4+ T cells sorted from the breast tumor. Documented subset: naive CD4+ T cells, CD4+CD45RA+CD25-. The source is a female donor with breast cancer. CDR3 in amino acids: CASSLDALSYEQYF. In nucleotides, the CDR3 is TGCGCCAGCAGCTTGGATGCTCTTTCCTACGAGCAGTACTTC.